A single sample gave rise to the 6 T cell receptor beta chains below, sequenced in a study of blood T cell repertoires in COVID-19. Sequenced by immunoSEQ multiplex PCR; TCRdb stores in-frame clones only, minus some. The table shows fewer than 130,000 clones, with 70% to 80% occurring only once. What was sequenced was peripheral blood. These receptors were collected from a man in his 70s with active or convalescent COVID-19.

The chain carries TRBV5-4 and TRBJ2-1; TRBD2 aligns across 12 bases. The CDR3 is 15 amino acids. Germline loops: CDR1 SGHNT, CDR2 YYREEE (reference sequence). V was pared by 2 bases and J by 7 bases, with 4 bases of the junction left unmatched. The CDR3 nucleotides read TGTGCCAGCAGCTTACTAGCGGGGGGCGAGAATGAGCAGTTCTTC. This gives the protein CASSLLAGGENEQFF.

The CDR3 DNA is TGCGCCAGCAGCCCGCACTTGACTAGCGCCACAGATACGCAGTATTTT. This sequence encodes CASSPHLTSATDTQYF. The chain uses TRBV5-1 and TRBJ2-3; 8 bases map to TRBD2. V lost 4 bases and J lost 2; bases outside the gene matches: 9. The CDR3 has 16 residues. Germline CDR1 is SGHRS and CDR2 is YFSETQ.

J is TRBJ2-4 and V is TRBV5-4; 11 nucleotides line up with TRBD2. Germline CDR1 is SGHNT and CDR2 is YYREEE (reference sequence). The CDR3 has 20 amino acids. The V segment lost 0 bases and the J segment 1 base; nucleotides outside the gene matches: 12. The DNA for the CDR3 is TGTGCCAGCAGCTTGGGAGTAGGTAGCGGGGGGGCCGGGGCCAAAAACATTCAGTACTTC. This codes for CASSLGVGSGGAGAKNIQYF.

This sequence joins TRBV5-1 and TRBJ2-7; D remains ambiguous. Germline CDR1 reads SGHRS; CDR2 reads YFSETQ. The CDR3 is 14 amino acids. V was clipped by 3 bases and J by 4 bases, with 14 bases between them. The CDR3 region has the DNA TGCGCCAGCAGCTCCGAATCGTCGGGTTACGAGCAGTACTTC. This gives the protein CASSSESSGYEQYF.

CDR3 in amino acids: CASLQRNGETQYF. As DNA, the CDR3 is TGTGCCAGCCTCCAGCGCAACGGAGAGACCCAGTACTTC. The chain couples TRBV5-8 to TRBJ2-5, with D uncertain. This CDR3 comprises 13 residues. Germline loops: CDR1 SGHTS, CDR2 YDEGEE. The V and J ends lost 7 bases and 4 bases respectively, with 14 bases between them.

This chain connects TRBV24-1 to TRBJ1-2; TRBD1 is a possible D gene (6 bases). Germline lookup yields CDR1 KGHDR and CDR2 SFDVKD. The V end was cut by 0 bases, the J end by 8 bases, with 15 bases between. This CDR3 is built from 15 residues. CDR3 amino acids: CATSDLYLAGAGYTF. CDR3 nucleotides: TGTGCCACCAGTGATTTGTATCTTGCAGGGGCCGGCTACACCTTC.